The entry below gives a single TCR beta chain sequence along with its context. The data stem from a study of blood T cell repertoires in COVID-19. Study information: Some COVID-19 samples were acute and others convalescent; all came from the United States, Italy and Spain.

V lost 3 bases and J lost 6; bases outside the gene matches: 2. This CDR3 is built from 14 residues. The germline V gene encodes CDR1 SGHRS and CDR2 YFSETQ. Repertoires were generated with immunoSEQ multiplex PCR, while TCRdb's copy carries only in-frame clones and drops some. This repertoire shows roughly 62,000 clones, roughly 80% found once; its top ten account for about 18%. The specimen was peripheral blood. This chain links TRBV5-1 with TRBJ2-1; TRBD2 matches 11 bases. The sequence was obtained from a man in his sixties with acute or convalescent COVID-19. CDR3 DNA: TGCGCCAGCAGCTCTGGACTAGCGGGCAATGAGCAGTTCTTC. It specifies CASSSGLAGNEQFF.